This T cell receptor (beta chain) was found in a study of early T cells in non-severe SARS-CoV-2 infection. The overall study: Bulk RNA from unsorted whole blood was sequenced; chains were unpaired.

Study-wide points: Lookups in VDJdb leaned toward anti-spike CD8 responses and missed private and CD4 specificities.

The CDR3 is 20 amino acids. V lost 5 bases to trimming and J lost 4 bases; unmatched junction nucleotides: 20. Germline V gene sequence: CDR1 SGHTA, CDR2 FQGNSA. Each cDNA molecule carried a unique molecular identifier. One entry per CDR3 protein, called by TCRdb with MiXCR from the 5' RACE reads. The sample lists under 85,000 distinct CDR3 sequences; approximately 13% were seen once. In this sample, this clonotype turned up many times. Its antigen is as yet unknown. This TCR came from an adult who was a healthcare worker with PCR-confirmed SARS-CoV-2 infection or an uninfected control (not recorded which). The chain carries TRBV7-2 and TRBJ2-3; TRBD2 aligns across 11 bases. Sample: whole blood. The CDR3 here is CASSLRLASGRRAGPDTQYF. The CDR3 nucleotides are TGTGCCAGCAGCCTCCGTTTGGCTAGCGGGAGGAGGGCGGGCCCAGATACGCAGTATTTT.